The rows below give T cell receptor beta chains drawn from one sample of a study of identifying expanded T cells in peripheral blood. Measured with immunoSEQ multiplex PCR; TCRdb has only the in-frame clones, and not every one. This sample yields around 80,000 clones, of which about 90% are seen a single time; 2.5% to 3.5% belongs to the top ten. The sequenced material came from blood. Receptors were obtained from a person aged 18-69 years in good health. Both conserved end residues are part of each CDR3. D genes are given only for firm matches. Size is stated for part of the rows, as once, few or many counts, or as a class when the clone is expanded.

CDR3nt: TGTGCCAGCAGCGTAGGTGGGGGGCATTACAATGAGCAGTTCTTC
CDR3aa: CASSVGGGHYNEQFF
len: 15
abundance: -
j_gene: TRBJ2-1
v_gene: TRBV9
d_gene: -

CDR3nt: TGTGCCAGCAGTTTATACCCCTCGACAGGACCCGTGAATGAGCAGTACTTC
CDR3aa: CASSLYPSTGPVNEQYF
len: 17
abundance: -
j_gene: TRBJ2-7
v_gene: TRBV28
d_gene: -

CDR3nt: TGTGCCAGCAGGGATACCGGGACAGGCAACTACGAGCAGTACTTC
CDR3aa: CASRDTGTGNYEQYF
len: 15
abundance: -
j_gene: TRBJ2-7
v_gene: TRBV6-1
d_gene: TRBD1

CDR3nt: TGTGCCAGCAGCCCGGACCAGATCTTGGCGCAGTATTTT
CDR3aa: CASSPDQILAQYF
len: 13
abundance: -
j_gene: TRBJ2-3
v_gene: TRBV7-2
d_gene: -

CDR3nt: TGCAGCGTTGGAGACAGGGACTATGGCTACACCTTC
CDR3aa: CSVGDRDYGYTF
len: 12
abundance: -
j_gene: TRBJ1-2
v_gene: TRBV29-1
d_gene: TRBD1

CDR3nt: TGTGCCAGCAGTGGGGTGACAGGGCTAGCCAAAAACATTCAGTACTTC
CDR3aa: CASSGVTGLAKNIQYF
len: 16
abundance: -
j_gene: TRBJ2-4
v_gene: TRBV25-1
d_gene: TRBD1

CDR3nt: TGTGCCAGCAGTGTCCAGGGTTTATACAATGAGCAGTTCTTC
CDR3aa: CASSVQGLYNEQFF
len: 14
abundance: -
j_gene: TRBJ2-1
v_gene: TRBV25-1
d_gene: -

CDR3nt: TGTGCCAGCAGTGAAAACGGAGGATTTTGGGAGACCCAGTACTTC
CDR3aa: CASSENGGFWETQYF
len: 15
abundance: -
j_gene: TRBJ2-5
v_gene: TRBV6-1
d_gene: -

CDR3nt: TGTGCCAGCAGCTGGGACAGGGCGACTGAAGCTTTCTTT
CDR3aa: CASSWDRATEAFF
len: 13
abundance: few
j_gene: TRBJ1-1
v_gene: TRBV14
d_gene: TRBD1

CDR3nt: TGTGCCAGCAGTGAAGCGTGGCAGGGGGGCACTGAAGCTTTCTTT
CDR3aa: CASSEAWQGGTEAFF
len: 15
abundance: -
j_gene: TRBJ1-1
v_gene: TRBV6-1
d_gene: TRBD1

CDR3nt: TGTGCCAGCAGTTCCTATGCATCGGACTGGAGCAATGAGCAGTTCTTC
CDR3aa: CASSSYASDWSNEQFF
len: 16
abundance: -
j_gene: TRBJ2-1
v_gene: TRBV6-6
d_gene: -

CDR3nt: TGTGCCAGCAGTTACGGGGACAGGCTGAACACTGAAGCTTTCTTT
CDR3aa: CASSYGDRLNTEAFF
len: 15
abundance: -
j_gene: TRBJ1-1
v_gene: TRBV6-5
d_gene: TRBD1

CDR3nt: TGTGCCTCACAACTTGGAGGGGCAACTAATGAAAAACTGTTTTTT
CDR3aa: CASQLGGATNEKLFF
len: 15
abundance: once
j_gene: TRBJ1-4
v_gene: TRBV28
d_gene: -

CDR3nt: TGTGCCAGCAGCTTAAGGGAGGTAAAGAACGGCTCTGGGGCCAACGTCCTGACTTTC
CDR3aa: CASSLREVKNGSGANVLTF
len: 19
abundance: -
j_gene: TRBJ2-6
v_gene: TRBV7-3
d_gene: -

CDR3nt: TGCGCCAGCAGCCAAGATTTCCAGCCAGGGCGAGTGGGGACCCAGTACTTC
CDR3aa: CASSQDFQPGRVGTQYF
len: 17
abundance: -
j_gene: TRBJ2-5
v_gene: TRBV4-3
d_gene: -

CDR3nt: TGTGCCAGCTCACCCGGGTGGGCACTAGCGGGAGGATACGAGACCCAGTACTTC
CDR3aa: CASSPGWALAGGYETQYF
len: 18
abundance: once
j_gene: TRBJ2-5
v_gene: TRBV18
d_gene: TRBD2

CDR3nt: TGCGCCAGCAGCCGCCAGGAGGCCTACGAGCAGTACTTC
CDR3aa: CASSRQEAYEQYF
len: 13
abundance: -
j_gene: TRBJ2-7
v_gene: TRBV5-1
d_gene: -

CDR3nt: TGTGCAACCACGGATTCCTACGAGCAGTACTTC
CDR3aa: CATTDSYEQYF
len: 11
abundance: -
j_gene: TRBJ2-7
v_gene: TRBV28
d_gene: -